This record covers a single T cell receptor beta chain. The sample is drawn from a study of T-cell reconstitution after alpha-beta-depleted transplantation in children. Preparation of the TCRbeta library was carried out with unique molecular identifiers. TCRdb reanalysed the PCR reads using MiXCR and keeps one entry per CDR3 protein. The table lists about 980,000 distinct CDR3 sequences, about 31% of them singletons. J lost 5 bases, V lost 5 bases, and 11 bases had no gene match. CDR3 length equals 16 residues. Looked up from germline, CDR1 is SGHAT and CDR2 is FQNNGV. This clonotype was sampled from a boy under two years old who had a stem cell transplant for SCID, so the T cells may come from the graft donor. V and J are TRBV11-2 and TRBJ2-1, with 8 nucleotides matching TRBD2. The sequences come from PBMCs, mostly from graft donor cells, collected 360 days after TCRalphabeta/CD19-depleted stem cell transplant. CDR3 sequence: CASSPASGRGDNEQFF. The DNA of the CDR3 is TGTGCCAGCAGCCCCGCGTCGGGGCGGGGGGACAATGAGCAGTTCTTC.